These 17 T cell receptor beta chains share one sample of origin, sequenced in a study of technical replicates of blood from a handful of donors. Sequencing used immunoSEQ multiplex PCR; TCRdb keeps in-frame clones, though not all of them. The sample yields about 93,000 clones, approximately 95% seen once. Sequences were obtained from T cells isolated from PBMCs. These receptor sequences come from a human donor in good health.

The V and J genes are TRBV5-4 and TRBJ2-1; 10 nucleotides align to TRBD2. The CDR3 is made up of 16 amino acids. Germline CDR1 and CDR2: SGHNT and YYREEE (reference sequence). The junction had 9 bases not matched to a gene; V was cut back by 4 bases and J by 5 bases. The CDR3 bases are TGTGCCAGCAGCGGAACTAGCGGGGCGCCCAACAATGAGCAGTTCTTC. It translates to CASSGTSGAPNNEQFF.

V usage is TRBV5-4 and J usage is TRBJ1-2; 9 nucleotides match TRBD1. J was trimmed by 2 bases and V by 3 bases; bases with no gene match: 8. This CDR3 region has 16 residues. Germline V lookup: CDR1 SGHNT, CDR2 YYREEE (reference sequence). In DNA form, the CDR3 reads TGTGCCAGCAGCTGGGGACAGGGACAGGCAAACTATGGCTACACCTTC. Encoded protein: CASSWGQGQANYGYTF. Looking up the rest from reference TRBV5-4 and TRBJ1-2 gives the full variable domain: ETGVTQSPTHLIKTRGQQVTLRCSSQSGHNTVSWYQQALGQGPQFIFQYYREEENGRGNFPPRFSGLQFPNYSSELNVNALELDDSALYLCASSWGQGQANYGYTFGSGTRLTVV.

This clone was seen just once. The V gene is TRBV6-4, the J gene TRBJ2-1, with TRBD2 matching 9 bases. Germline V gives CDR1 MRHNA, CDR2 SNTAGT. V shed 2 bases and J 7 bases; nucleotides not matched to a gene: 3. This CDR3 comprises 14 residues. This chain's CDR3 is CASSDAGGRNEQFF. In DNA, the CDR3 is TGTGCCAGCAGTGACGCGGGGGGGCGGAATGAGCAGTTCTTC.

The chain recombines TRBV10-3 with TRBJ2-3; TRBD2 might be the D (6 bases). V gave up 2 bases and J gave up 3 bases, with 24 bases separating them. Germline V gives CDR1 ENHRY, CDR2 SYGVKD. The CDR3 has 19 amino acids. CDR3 loop: CAISEPVERVRRGTDTQYF. The CDR3 bases are TGTGCCATCAGTGAGCCAGTCGAGCGGGTTCGTAGGGGTACAGATACGCAGTATTTT.

The chain uses TRBV6-5 and TRBJ1-1; D may be TRBD1 (5 bases). V was shortened by 0 bases and J by 4 bases, with 15 bases between the two germline ends. CDR1 MNHEY and CDR2 SVGAGI come from the germline V gene. The CDR3 consists of 16 residues. The CDR3 coding sequence is TGTGCCAGCAGTTACTCCCCGGCGGGGACGGGCACTGAAGCTTTCTTT. Translated, it gives CASSYSPAGTGTEAFF.

The chain couples TRBV18 to TRBJ2-6, with TRBD2 matching 14 bases. The CDR3 has 18 residues. Germline assignment: CDR1 KGHSH and CDR2 LQKENI. Trimming cost V 6 bases and J 4 bases; bases outside gene matches: 8. The CDR3 is CASSQGLAGVPGANVLTF. In DNA form, the CDR3 reads TGTGCCAGCTCGCAGGGACTAGCGGGGGTCCCAGGGGCCAACGTCCTGACTTTC. The full variable domain, rest sourced from reference TRBV18 and TRBJ2-6, is NAGVMQNPRHLVRRRGQEARLRCSPMKGHSHVYWYRQLPEEGLKFMVYLQKENIIDESGMPKERFSAEFPKEGPSILRIQQVVRGDSAAYFCASSQGLAGVPGANVLTFGAGSRLTVL.

In this sample, this clone turned up once. The chain uses TRBV9 and TRBJ2-1; 9 bases match TRBD2. Germline CDR1 SGDLS, CDR2 YYNGEE. J gave up 7 bases and V 5 bases, and 10 bases lay outside the gene matches. This CDR3 comprises 15 residues. The DNA for the CDR3 is TGTGCCAGCAGTGTTGTAGCGGGAGTGAGGAATGAGCAGTTCTTC. Its protein product is CASSVVAGVRNEQFF.

This clone has just a few counts. CDR3 region: CASSSPRDRAHLSGNTIYF. CDR3 coding DNA: TGTGCCAGCAGTTCCCCCCGGGACAGGGCTCACCTCTCTGGAAACACCATATATTTT. The V gene is TRBV27, the J gene TRBJ1-3; 9 nucleotides match TRBD1. Germline CDR1 is MNHEY and CDR2 is SMNVEV (reference sequence). V was pared by 4 bases and J by 0 bases, with 13 bases of the junction left unmatched. The CDR3 contains 19 residues.

The J gene is TRBJ2-7, the V gene TRBV2; TRBD2 matches at 7 bases. Trimming cost V 2 bases and J 2 bases; bases outside gene matches: 6. The CDR3 sequence is 15 residues long. The germline gives CDR1 SNHLY, CDR2 FYNNEI. CDR3 sequence: CASSEREGGTYEQYF. CDR3 in DNA: TGTGCCAGCAGTGAAAGGGAGGGCGGGACCTACGAGCAGTACTTC.

This clone was detected only once. The chain couples TRBV4-1 to TRBJ2-5; 14 nucleotides line up with TRBD2. The germline gives CDR1 MGHRA, CDR2 YSYEKL. This CDR3 is built from 16 residues. Germline trimming cut 1 base from V and 3 bases from J; bases unmatched to any gene: 1. The CDR3 loop is CASSQGLAGGEETQYF. Written as DNA, the CDR3 is TGCGCCAGCAGCCAAGGACTAGCGGGAGGGGAAGAGACCCAGTACTTC.

The gene calls are TRBV7-9 and TRBJ2-5; D is perhaps TRBD2 (5 bases). V was trimmed by 0 bases and J by 4 bases, leaving 18 bases between them. The CDR3 sequence is 17 residues long. CDR1 and CDR2 from the germline V gene are SEHNR and FQNEAQ (reference sequence). CDR3 in amino acids: CASSLAYSRTGRETQYF. CDR3 nucleotide sequence: TGTGCCAGCAGCTTAGCATACAGCCGGACGGGAAGAGAGACCCAGTACTTC. The variable domain in full, completed from reference TRBV7-9 and TRBJ2-5, reads DTGVSQNPRHKITKRGQNVTFRCDPISEHNRLYWYRQTLGQGPEFLTYFQNEAQLEKSRLLSDRFSAERPKGSFSTLEIQRTEQGDSAMYLCASSLAYSRTGRETQYFGPGTRLLVL.

This clone has a single count. V and J are TRBV6-5 and TRBJ2-7; D might be TRBD2 (6 bases). The CDR3 spans 14 residues. V was cut by 6 bases and J by 1 base, with 13 bases left in between. Germline V gives CDR1 MNHEY, CDR2 SVGAGI. Here the CDR3 reads CASRTGVPSYEQYF. CDR3 DNA sequence: TGTGCCAGCAGGACGGGGGTACCTTCCTACGAGCAGTACTTC.

The V call is TRBV6-5, the J call TRBJ2-7; TRBD2 is a possible D gene (6 bases). The CDR3 is 12 residues long. CDR1 and CDR2 from the germline V gene are MNHEY and SVGAGI. Trimming took off 11 bases at V and 5 bases at J, with 16 bases between the two ends. Here the CDR3 reads CASEAGSNEQYF. For the CDR3, the DNA is TGTGCCTCAGAGGCCGGGAGCAACGAGCAGTACTTC.

For this clone: Sequence at one end of the junction differs from germline and may be a read error. Other nucleotide sequences in the sample specify the same CDR3. The chain carries TRBV30 and TRBJ2-5; TRBD2 agrees at 9 bases. CDR1 is GTSNPN and CDR2 is SVGIG in the germline V gene (reference sequence). The length of the CDR3 is 14 residues. CDR3 in amino acids: CAWSPLAGEETQYF. The CDR3 DNA follows: TGTGCCTGGAGCCCATTAGCGGGGGAAGAGACTCAGTACTTC. Combining the CDR3 with reference TRBV30 and TRBJ2-5 gives the whole variable domain SQTIHQWPATLVQPVGSPLSLECTVEGTSNPNLYWYRQAAGRGLQLLFYSVGIGQISSEVPQNLSASRPQDRQFILSSKKLLLSDSGFYLCAWSPLAGEETQYFGPGTRLLVL.

The CDR3 protein is CASSSGGLEQFF. CDR3 in DNA: TGTGCCAGCAGTAGTGGCGGCCTTGAGCAGTTCTTC. The chain joins TRBV6-5 to TRBJ2-1; D unresolved. In germline, CDR1 is MNHEY, CDR2 SVGAGI. Trimming pared 5 bases from V and 9 bases from J, leaving 11 bases between. The CDR3 contains 12 residues.

The CDR3 is CASRGQETDTQYF. CDR3 bases: TGTGCCAGCAGGGGACAGGAGACAGATACGCAGTATTTT. V is TRBV6-1 and J is TRBJ2-3, with 8 bases aligning to TRBD1. V shed 6 bases, J shed 3 bases, and the junction held 2 bases outside the gene matches. The CDR3 totals 13 residues. Looked up from germline, CDR1 is MNHNS and CDR2 is SASEGT.

The genes are TRBV5-1 and TRBJ2-1; 7 bases align to TRBD2. V lost 4 bases, J lost 1 base, and 5 bases stayed unmatched. Germline V gene lookup returns CDR1 SGHRS and CDR2 YFSETQ. The CDR3 covers 15 residues. The CDR3 here is CASSPVAGSYNEQFF. The CDR3 DNA is TGCGCCAGCAGCCCGGTAGCGGGTTCCTACAATGAGCAGTTCTTC.